The rows below give T cell receptor beta chains drawn from one sample of a study of cytomegalovirus exposure and HLA in healthy donors. Libraries were prepared by immunoSEQ multiplex PCR; TCRdb keeps only in-frame clonotypes and omits some of them. The table lists approximately 93,000 clones, 65% to 85% of them singletons. Sequenced: PBMCs. These receptors came from a man between 50 and 59 years old in good health and CMV-seronegative. Both conserved end residues are part of each CDR3. D genes are given only for firm matches. For some rows the clone size is stated as once, few or many, or as a class when expanded; others skip it.

d_call | j_call | v_call | clone_size | cdr3_nt | cdr3_aa
TRBD2 | TRBJ2-7 | TRBV19 | few | TGTGCCAGTAGCCCTAACCCCTCGACTAGCGGGAGGGCCAGAGAGCAGTACTTC | CASSPNPSTSGRAREQYF
- | TRBJ1-1 | TRBV29-1 | once | TGCAGCGTTGAAGGGCCGTTTGTCACTGAAGCTTTCTTT | CSVEGPFVTEAFF
TRBD2 | TRBJ2-5 | TRBV6-1 | - | TGTGCCAGCACCCTCGCACTAGCGGCCCAAGAGACCCAGTACTTC | CASTLALAAQETQYF
- | TRBJ2-1 | TRBV5-6 | - | TGTGCCAGCAGCTTGGCTGGGACATCGGGTGAGCAGTTCTTC | CASSLAGTSGEQFF
TRBD2 | TRBJ2-5 | TRBV19 | - | TGTGCCAGTAAGGGACTAGCGGCCCAAGAGACCCAGTACTTC | CASKGLAAQETQYF
TRBD2 | TRBJ2-5 | TRBV7-2 | - | TGTGCCAGCAGCTGGTCACTAGCGGGAGACGAGACCCAGTACTTC | CASSWSLAGDETQYF
- | TRBJ1-2 | TRBV5-1 | - | TGCGCCAGCAGCCCCATAGACCGCGGGGATGGCTACACCTTC | CASSPIDRGDGYTF
TRBD1 | TRBJ1-2 | TRBV6-1 | - | TGTGCCAGCAGGTGGACAGGGGGCAAGGAGGACTACACCTTC | CASRWTGGKEDYTF
TRBD1 | TRBJ2-7 | TRBV6-5 | - | TGTGCCAGCAGTTATCGTGGACAGGGTATCTACGAGCAGTACTTC | CASSYRGQGIYEQYF
- | TRBJ2-7 | TRBV27 | - | TGTGCCAGCAGTTTACGGGGGACAGTTTACGGCACCTACGAGCAGTACTTC | CASSLRGTVYGTYEQYF
- | TRBJ1-1 | TRBV5-1 | few | TGCGCCAGCAGGGATATTGCGGGGTCGAACACTGAAGCTTTCTTT | CASRDIAGSNTEAFF
TRBD1 | TRBJ1-5 | TRBV30 | few | TGTGCCTGGAGGGGTCCTGGACAGGAACAGCCCCAGCATTTT | CAWRGPGQEQPQHF
- | TRBJ2-2 | TRBV6-6 | - | TGTGCCAGCAGGCTTCGAGAGACCGGGGAGCTGTTTTTT | CASRLRETGELFF
- | TRBJ2-3 | TRBV6-1 | - | TGTGCCAGCGGTAGCGGTATTTTTACAGATACGCAGTATTTT | CASGSGIFTDTQYF
- | TRBJ1-5 | TRBV6-1 | - | TGTGCCAGCAGTGACGGTGGTGATCGGCATTTT | CASSDGGDRHF
TRBD2 | TRBJ2-1 | TRBV2 | - | TGTGCCAGCAGTGACCTCGGGGGGACTTACAATGAGCAGTTCTTC | CASSDLGGTYNEQFF
- | TRBJ1-3 | TRBV29-1 | - | TGCAGCGTTGAAATCAGTCTCTCTGGAAACACCATATATTTT | CSVEISLSGNTIYF
- | TRBJ1-4 | TRBV19 | - | TGTGCCAGTAGCCCGACCGGCGAGGCGGCTGAAAAACTGTTTTTT | CASSPTGEAAEKLFF
- | TRBJ1-5 | TRBV18 | - | TGTGCCAGCTCAGGTCAGAACAATCAGCCCCAGCATTTT | CASSGQNNQPQHF
TRBD2 | TRBJ2-1 | TRBV7-8 | - | TGTGCCAGCAGCTTAGAGCTTCGTTGGACTAGCGGGAAGGGTGAGCAGTTCTTC | CASSLELRWTSGKGEQFF
- | TRBJ2-7 | TRBV5-1 | - | TGCGCCAGCCGAGAAACGACAGGCCCCCCCTACGAGCAGTACTTC | CASRETTGPPYEQYF
TRBD1 | TRBJ2-1 | TRBV5-1 | - | TGCGCCAGCAGTTCCGGGACAGGGAATTTCGATGAGCAGTTCTTC | CASSSGTGNFDEQFF
TRBD1 | TRBJ1-3 | TRBV28 | - | TGTGCCAGCAGTTCGGGCTCTCAGGGGGCTGGAAACACCATATATTTT | CASSSGSQGAGNTIYF
TRBD1 | TRBJ2-2 | TRBV25-1 | - | TGTGCCAGCAGCAGACAGGGGGCGGCCGGGGAGCTGTTTTTT | CASSRQGAAGELFF
- | TRBJ2-1 | TRBV10-3 | - | TGTGCCATCAGTGGTAGCGCCCGCTCCTACAATGAGCAGTTCTTC | CAISGSARSYNEQFF
- | TRBJ2-2 | TRBV6-5 | - | TGTGCCAGCAGATCGGGACTGTCGAACACCGGGGAGCTGTTTTTT | CASRSGLSNTGELFF
TRBD1 | TRBJ2-7 | TRBV7-2 | - | TGTGCCAGCAGCTTGGGGGGGACAGGGGGATCCTACGAGCAGTACTTC | CASSLGGTGGSYEQYF
- | TRBJ1-2 | TRBV19 | once | TGTGCCAGTAAACAGGGTGATGGCTACACCTTC | CASKQGDGYTF
- | TRBJ2-2 | TRBV29-1 | - | TGCAGCGTTTGGCAGGGGGGAGCCGGGGAGCTGTTTTTT | CSVWQGGAGELFF
TRBD2 | TRBJ2-2 | TRBV18 | - | TGTGCCAGCTCACCTCGGGAGGCGGGCACCGGGGAGCTGTTTTTT | CASSPREAGTGELFF
TRBD2 | TRBJ2-1 | TRBV5-4 | once | TGTGCCAGCGGACCGACTAGCGTTGAGCAGTTCTTC | CASGPTSVEQFF
TRBD1 | TRBJ2-7 | TRBV9 | - | TGTGCCAGCAGCCCGTCCGGGACAGGGGGCCACGAGCAGTACTTC | CASSPSGTGGHEQYF
TRBD1 | TRBJ1-4 | TRBV11-2 | - | TGTGCCAGCAGCAATTACCCAGGGACAGGCATCCCCCCGGATGAAAAACTGTTTTTT | CASSNYPGTGIPPDEKLFF
- | TRBJ2-4 | TRBV7-7 | - | TGTGCTAGCAGCAGGGCGGCGAGGGACATTCAGTACTTC | CASSRAARDIQYF
TRBD1 | TRBJ1-5 | TRBV30 | - | TGTGCCTGGATAGGGACAGGCAACGACGGGGATCAGCCCCAGCATTTT | CAWIGTGNDGDQPQHF
- | TRBJ1-1 | TRBV9 | - | TGTGCCAGCAGCGGGACACCCGGATTGAACACTGAAGCTTTCTTT | CASSGTPGLNTEAFF
TRBD2 | TRBJ2-1 | TRBV9 | - | TGTGCCAGCAGCGTAAGCGGGAGTGGCTACAATGAGCAGTTCTTC | CASSVSGSGYNEQFF
- | TRBJ1-1 | TRBV6-5 | - | TGTGCCAGCACCCAGATGGGGGGGGGTGAAGCTTTCTTT | CASTQMGGGEAFF
- | TRBJ1-2 | TRBV4-1 | - | TGCGCCAGCAGCCTGGGACTGCCCACTAACTATGGCTACACCTTC | CASSLGLPTNYGYTF
TRBD1 | TRBJ1-4 | TRBV5-5 | few | TGTGCCAGCAGCTTGGGCGGACAGGTCGATGAAAAACTGTTTTTT | CASSLGGQVDEKLFF
- | TRBJ2-3 | TRBV20-1 | - | TGCAGTGCCATGGATACGCAGTATTTT | CSAMDTQYF